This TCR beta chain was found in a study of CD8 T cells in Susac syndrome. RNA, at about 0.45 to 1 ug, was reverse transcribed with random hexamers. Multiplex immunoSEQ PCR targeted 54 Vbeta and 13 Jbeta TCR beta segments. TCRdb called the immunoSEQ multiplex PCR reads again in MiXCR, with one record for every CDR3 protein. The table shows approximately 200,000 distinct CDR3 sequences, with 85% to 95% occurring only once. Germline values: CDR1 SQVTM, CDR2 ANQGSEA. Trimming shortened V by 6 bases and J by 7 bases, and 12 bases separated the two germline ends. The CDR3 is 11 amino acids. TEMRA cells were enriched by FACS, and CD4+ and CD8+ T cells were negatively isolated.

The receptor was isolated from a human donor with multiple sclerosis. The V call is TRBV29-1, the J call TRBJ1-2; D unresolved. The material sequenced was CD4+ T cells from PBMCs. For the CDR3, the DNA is TGCAGCGTAGAGGGATATGGTGGCTACACCTTC. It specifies CSVEGYGGYTF.